Listed below are T cell receptor beta chains from one sample, sequenced in a study of T cell repertoires in ileal Crohn's disease. Profiling relied on immunoSEQ multiplex PCR, and the TCRdb table lists in-frame clones only, not all of them. The table lists roughly 9,200 clones, approximately 79% of them singletons. Sequencing was done on a sample of ileal tissue. The receptor set was obtained from an adult with Crohn's disease. Both conserved end residues are part of each CDR3. D genes are given only for firm matches. The size entry is marked missing in some rows and otherwise reads once, few, many or a size class.

v_call,d_call,clone_size,j_call,cdr3_nt,cdr3_aa
TRBV6-1,TRBD1,few,TRBJ2-7,TGTGCCAGCAACAGGGGGTTTTCCTACGAGCAGTACTTC,CASNRGFSYEQYF
TRBV29-1,TRBD1,once,TRBJ1-3,TGCAGCGCTCGGACAGGGGTAAACACCATATATTTT,CSARTGVNTIYF
TRBV4-2,TRBD2,once,TRBJ2-1,TGTGCCAGCAGCCGCCAACTAGCGGGGTTTAATGAGCAGTTCTTC,CASSRQLAGFNEQFF
TRBV2,NA,NA,TRBJ2-4,TGTGCCAGCTACAGGGCTGGGGCCAAAAACATTCAGTACTTC,CASYRAGAKNIQYF
TRBV6-5,NA,NA,TRBJ1-3,TGTGCCAGCAGTTACGCAGCGCCTAACTCTGGAAACACCATATATTTT,CASSYAAPNSGNTIYF
TRBV2,NA,NA,TRBJ1-1,TGTGCCAGCAGCGCGCGGGGCACTGAAGCTTTCTTT,CASSARGTEAFF
TRBV18,NA,NA,TRBJ2-2,TGTGCCAGCTCCAAATGGAAAGGGGATGACGGGGAGCTGTTTTTT,CASSKWKGDDGELFF
TRBV30,NA,NA,TRBJ1-1,TGTGCCTGGAGTGGAATCGGGGTCACGGGGACTGAAGCTTTCTTT,CAWSGIGVTGTEAFF
TRBV20-1,NA,few,TRBJ2-1,TGCAGTGCTAGAGATGGCTTCGAGCAGTTCTTC,CSARDGFEQFF
TRBV30,NA,NA,TRBJ1-1,TGTGCCTGGAGGGGCAGTAACACTGAAGCTTTCTTT,CAWRGSNTEAFF
TRBV7-2,NA,NA,TRBJ2-5,TGTGCCAGCAGCCCGCGGAGGCAAGAGACCCAGTACTTC,CASSPRRQETQYF
TRBV5-1,NA,NA,TRBJ1-4,TGCGCCAGCAGCTTGGGGTCCGGCAGGGGATCTGAAAAACTGTTTTTT,CASSLGSGRGSEKLFF
TRBV10-3,NA,NA,TRBJ1-2,TGTGCCATCAGTGCCCTCTTTTTCGGGGAAAACTACACCTTC,CAISALFFGENYTF
TRBV11-1,TRBD1,NA,TRBJ1-1,TGTGCCAGCAGCCATTTTTTATATCAGGGGGATGCTGAAGCTTTCTTT,CASSHFLYQGDAEAFF
TRBV5-6,NA,NA,TRBJ1-4,TGTGCCAGCAGCCCGGCGGGCAGGGGCGCTGAAAAACTGTTTTTT,CASSPAGRGAEKLFF
TRBV19,TRBD2,NA,TRBJ2-1,TGTGCCAGTAGTATCCTCTCTAGCGGGGGGGCCACCTATGAGCAGTTCTTC,CASSILSSGGATYEQFF
TRBV4-3,NA,NA,TRBJ1-5,TGCGCCAGCAGCCAAGATTCTCTGGGCGATCAGCCCCAGCATTTT,CASSQDSLGDQPQHF
TRBV27,NA,NA,TRBJ1-1,TGTGCCAGCAGTTTCCTCGGGAAGGGAGGCACTGAAGCTTTCTTT,CASSFLGKGGTEAFF
TRBV5-1,NA,NA,TRBJ2-1,TGCGCCAGCAGCTCCGAGGGAGCCGGGGAGCAGTTCTTC,CASSSEGAGEQFF
TRBV11-3,TRBD1,few,TRBJ1-3,TGTGCCAGCAGCCAGGGGGCTGGAAACACCATATATTTT,CASSQGAGNTIYF
TRBV30,NA,NA,TRBJ2-1,TGTGCCTGGAGTGTACGGGTGGATGAGCAGTTCTTC,CAWSVRVDEQFF
TRBV19,NA,NA,TRBJ2-7,TGTGCCAGTAGCTACAGGCCGTCCTACGAGCAGTACTTC,CASSYRPSYEQYF
TRBV7-2,NA,NA,TRBJ1-2,TGTGCCAGCAGCCTTCGAACTTATGGCTACACCTTC,CASSLRTYGYTF
TRBV5-1,TRBD1,NA,TRBJ1-4,TGCGCCAGCGGATACACAGGGGTTAATGAAAAACTGTTTTTT,CASGYTGVNEKLFF
TRBV9,NA,NA,TRBJ2-2,TGTGCCAGCAGCCTCATAGCCATCGGGGAGCTGTTTTTT,CASSLIAIGELFF
TRBV5-4,TRBD1,NA,TRBJ1-6,TGTGCCAGCAGCAGAGAGCCGGGACAGTCTAATTCACCCCTCCACTTT,CASSREPGQSNSPLHF
TRBV9,TRBD2,NA,TRBJ2-5,TGTGCCAGCAGCGTAGCGGGAGGGAGTGAGACCCAGTACTTC,CASSVAGGSETQYF
TRBV30,TRBD2,few,TRBJ2-5,TGTGCCTGGAGTGTAGTAGCGGGGGACGAGACCCAGTACTTC,CAWSVVAGDETQYF
TRBV30,NA,NA,TRBJ1-1,TGTGCCTACGCGACAGGGAACACTGAAGCTTTCTTT,CAYATGNTEAFF
TRBV5-5,TRBD1,once,TRBJ2-7,TGTGCCAGCAGCTCGAACCGGGACAGCTCCTACGAGCAGTACTTC,CASSSNRDSSYEQYF
TRBV27,TRBD2,NA,TRBJ2-5,TGTGCCAGCAGTTCTGATCTAGCGGGGGTACAAGAGACCCAGTACTTC,CASSSDLAGVQETQYF
TRBV7-2,TRBD2,once,TRBJ2-3,TGTGCCAGCAGCCCCGGGAAGCGGGGGTCCACAGATACGCAGTATTTT,CASSPGKRGSTDTQYF
TRBV9,TRBD1,NA,TRBJ2-1,TGTGCCAGCAGCACCCGGACAGGGGGCATGTTCTTC,CASSTRTGGMFF
TRBV19,TRBD2,NA,TRBJ2-7,TGTGCCAGTAGATCGATAATCGGACTAGCGAATTCCTACGAGCAGTACTTC,CASRSIIGLANSYEQYF
TRBV27,NA,NA,TRBJ1-1,TGTGCCAGCAGTTTGGGGGGAGGGGGCACTGAAGCTTTCTTT,CASSLGGGGTEAFF
TRBV4-1,TRBD2,NA,TRBJ2-3,TGCGCCAGCAGCCAAAACCCGCCCGGGACTAGCGAGAATACGCAGTATTTT,CASSQNPPGTSENTQYF
TRBV30,TRBD1,NA,TRBJ1-1,TGTGCCTGGACGGACCGGGACAGGGAAGCCCACACTGAAGCTTTCTTT,CAWTDRDREAHTEAFF
TRBV7-9,NA,NA,TRBJ2-1,TGTGCCAGCAGCTTAGGGGAAATAGCGGTGCCTTGCGATGAGCAGTTCTTC,CASSLGEIAVPCDEQFF
TRBV5-4,NA,few,TRBJ1-1,TGTGCCAGCAGCCGTCAGGTAGAGAACACTGAAGCTTTCTTT,CASSRQVENTEAFF
TRBV6-4,TRBD2,NA,TRBJ2-3,TGTGCCAGCAGTGAAGCGGGGGCCCCAGATACGCAGTATTTT,CASSEAGAPDTQYF
TRBV29-1,TRBD2,NA,TRBJ2-5,TGCAGCGTTAATTATAGCGGGGGGCTTAAAGAGACCCAGTACTTC,CSVNYSGGLKETQYF
TRBV4-2,TRBD2,NA,TRBJ2-1,TGTGCCAGCAGCCAAGTAAGAAATTCCCGGGAGGGCCAAAATGAGCAGTTCTTC,CASSQVRNSREGQNEQFF
TRBV4-3,NA,NA,TRBJ1-2,TGCGCCAGCAGCCCATTAGGGGGCTATGGCTACACCTTC,CASSPLGGYGYTF
TRBV2,TRBD2,NA,TRBJ2-7,TGTGCCAGCGGTGGGACTAGCGGGAGAAGATACGAGCAGTACTTC,CASGGTSGRRYEQYF
TRBV2,NA,NA,TRBJ2-2,TGTGCCAGCAGGAGGGTGATGGGAGCGGCCGGGGAGCTGTTTTTT,CASRRVMGAAGELFF
TRBV9,NA,NA,TRBJ2-5,TGTGCCAGCAGCGTAGCGGGAGAGACCCAGTACTTC,CASSVAGETQYF
TRBV5-1,TRBD2,NA,TRBJ2-2,TGCGCCAGCAGCTTTCCTAGCGGGAGGATCGACCGGGAGCTGTTTTTT,CASSFPSGRIDRELFF